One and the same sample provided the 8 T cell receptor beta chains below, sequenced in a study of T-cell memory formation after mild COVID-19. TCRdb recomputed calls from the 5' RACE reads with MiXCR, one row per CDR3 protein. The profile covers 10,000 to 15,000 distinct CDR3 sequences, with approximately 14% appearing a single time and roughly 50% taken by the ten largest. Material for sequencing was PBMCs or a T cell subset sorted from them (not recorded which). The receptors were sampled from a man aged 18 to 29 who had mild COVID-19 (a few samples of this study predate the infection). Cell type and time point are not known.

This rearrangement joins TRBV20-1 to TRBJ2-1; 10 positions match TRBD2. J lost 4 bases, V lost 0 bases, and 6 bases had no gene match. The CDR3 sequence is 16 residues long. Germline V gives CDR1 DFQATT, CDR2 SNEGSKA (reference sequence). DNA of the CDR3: TGCAGTGCTAGAGATGGATGGACTAGCGGATACAATGAGCAGTTCTTC. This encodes CSARDGWTSGYNEQFF.

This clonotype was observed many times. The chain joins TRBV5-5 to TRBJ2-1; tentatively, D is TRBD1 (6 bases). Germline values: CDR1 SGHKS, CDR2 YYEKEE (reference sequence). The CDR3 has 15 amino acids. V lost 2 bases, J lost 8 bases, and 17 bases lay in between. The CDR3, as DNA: TGTGCCAGCAGCTTTACAGGGCTTTTGGTCGATGAGCAGTTCTTC. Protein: CASSFTGLLVDEQFF.

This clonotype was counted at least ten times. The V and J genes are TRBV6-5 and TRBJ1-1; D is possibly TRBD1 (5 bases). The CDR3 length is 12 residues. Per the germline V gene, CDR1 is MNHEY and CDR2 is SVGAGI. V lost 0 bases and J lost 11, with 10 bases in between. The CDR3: CASSYSRGEAFF. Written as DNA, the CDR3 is TGTGCCAGCAGTTACTCGCGAGGGGAGGCTTTCTTT.

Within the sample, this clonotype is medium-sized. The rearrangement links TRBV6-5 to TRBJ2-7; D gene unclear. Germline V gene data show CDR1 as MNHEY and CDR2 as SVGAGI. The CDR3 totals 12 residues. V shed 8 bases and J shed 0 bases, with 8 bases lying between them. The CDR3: CASQGFSYEQYF. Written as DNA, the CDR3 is TGTGCCAGCCAAGGGTTCTCCTACGAGCAGTACTTC.

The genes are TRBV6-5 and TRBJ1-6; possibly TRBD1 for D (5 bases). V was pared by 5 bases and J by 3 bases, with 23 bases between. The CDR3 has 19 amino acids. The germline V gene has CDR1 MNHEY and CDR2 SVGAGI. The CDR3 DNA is TGTGCCAGCAGTCCAGGGTTCGAACCCTCCTATGGCTATAATTCACCCCTCCACTTT. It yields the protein CASSPGFEPSYGYNSPLHF.

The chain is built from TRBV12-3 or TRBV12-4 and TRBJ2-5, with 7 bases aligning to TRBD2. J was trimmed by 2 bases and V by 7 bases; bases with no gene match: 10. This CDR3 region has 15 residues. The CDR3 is CASTFSGGLQETQYF. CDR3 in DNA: TGTGCCAGCACCTTTTCGGGGGGACTACAAGAGACCCAGTACTTC.

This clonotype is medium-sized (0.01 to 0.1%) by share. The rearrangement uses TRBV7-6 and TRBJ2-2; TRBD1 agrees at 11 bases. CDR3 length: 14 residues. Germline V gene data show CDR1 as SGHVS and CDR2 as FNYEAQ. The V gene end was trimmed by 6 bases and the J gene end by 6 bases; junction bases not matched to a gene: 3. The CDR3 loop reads CASSGQGAAGELFF. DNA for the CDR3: TGTGCCAGCAGTGGACAGGGGGCTGCCGGGGAGCTGTTTTTT.

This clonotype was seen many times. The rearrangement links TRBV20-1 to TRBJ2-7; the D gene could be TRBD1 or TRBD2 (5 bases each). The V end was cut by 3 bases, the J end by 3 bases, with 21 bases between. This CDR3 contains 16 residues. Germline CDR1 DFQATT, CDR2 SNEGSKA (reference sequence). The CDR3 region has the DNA TGCAGTGCTAGGACGGACGGGTGGGACGGATTCTACGAGCAGTACGTC. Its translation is CSARTDGWDGFYEQYV.